The 26 T cell receptor beta chains below all came from one sample that was sequenced in a study of blood T cell repertoires in COVID-19. The table came from immunoSEQ multiplex PCR; TCRdb's copy has only in-frame clones and leaves some out. The sample shows over 350,000 clones, around nine tenths of them seen only once. The source material was PBMCs or T cells enriched from blood (not recorded which). The receptor set was obtained from a woman aged 25 to 39 with acute COVID-19.

V usage is TRBV27 and J usage is TRBJ2-2; 8 positions agree with TRBD1. The CDR3 has 15 amino acids. V shed 6 bases and J 4 bases; nucleotides not matched to a gene: 7. Germline CDR1 MNHEY, CDR2 SMNVEV (reference sequence). CDR3 bases: TGTGCCAGCAGCTTACAGGGGGTCCTCACCGGGGAGCTGTTTTTT. Protein sequence: CASSLQGVLTGELFF.

This chain connects TRBV12-3 or TRBV12-4 to TRBJ1-5; maybe TRBD1 (6 bases). The CDR3 has 13 amino acids. V gave up 6 bases and J gave up 4 bases, with 10 bases separating them. The CDR3 nucleotides are TGTGCCAGCAGCTGGGACATAAATCAGCCCCAGCATTTT. The encoded protein is CASSWDINQPQHF.

The chain recombines TRBV7-2 with TRBJ1-2; 8 nucleotides match TRBD1. This CDR3 is built from 15 residues. The trim removed 0 bases at V and 5 bases at J, leaving 5 bases unmatched. Germline V lookup: CDR1 SGHTA, CDR2 FQGNSA. The CDR3 region has the DNA TGTGCCAGCAGCTTAGCCTGGACAGGGACATATGGCTACACCTTC. As protein: CASSLAWTGTYGYTF.

The gene calls are TRBV18 and TRBJ1-6; D may be TRBD1 (6 bases). Germline CDR1 and CDR2: KGHSH and LQKENI. CDR3 length: 15 residues. Trimming took 6 bases from V and 9 from J, leaving 18 bases between them. The CDR3 region is CASSQQQGWGSPLHF. In DNA form, the CDR3 reads TGTGCCAGCTCGCAACAGCAGGGGTGGGGTTCACCCCTCCACTTT.

The CDR3 DNA is TGCAGTGCTAGAGCCGGGGAGCAGTTCTTC. Protein product: CSARAGEQFF. The V and J genes are TRBV20-1 and TRBJ2-1; D not certain. This CDR3 region has 10 residues. Germline assignment: CDR1 DFQATT and CDR2 SNEGSKA (reference sequence). Between the trimmed V and J ends, which lost 1 base and 10 bases, there was a span of 5 bases.

The chain combines TRBV7-3 with TRBJ1-3; D is ambiguous. The CDR3 is 15 residues long. Germline V gene lookup returns CDR1 SGHTA and CDR2 FQGTGA. Between the trimmed V and J ends, which lost 2 bases and 4 bases, there was a span of 12 bases. The CDR3 spells CASSLGPPGGNTIYF. The CDR3 DNA is TGTGCCAGCAGCTTAGGGCCTCCCGGCGGAAACACCATATATTTT.

The V and J genes are TRBV6-5 and TRBJ2-7; possible D gene TRBD1, 6 bases. The CDR3 covers 13 residues. Looked up from germline, CDR1 is MNHEY and CDR2 is SVGAGI. Trimming removed 7 bases at V and 2 bases at J, with 12 bases between. The CDR3 DNA sequence: TGTGCCAGCACCAGAGGGGGACCCTACGAGCAGTACTTC. Translating it yields CASTRGGPYEQYF.

This chain uses TRBV29-1 with TRBJ2-2; 8 bases match TRBD2. Germline V CDR1 and CDR2: SQVTM, ANQGSEA. The junction had 0 bases not matched to a gene; V was cut back by 4 bases and J by 5 bases. The CDR3 is 12 amino acids. In DNA form, the CDR3 reads TGCAGCGTTGCTAGCGGGACCGGGGAGCTGTTTTTT. Its translation: CSVASGTGELFF.

V is TRBV6-1 and J is TRBJ1-6; D unclear. The CDR3 is 16 amino acids. V was shortened by 0 bases and J by 4 bases, with 10 bases between the two germline ends. From germline, CDR1 is MNHNS and CDR2 SASEGT. The CDR3 protein is CASSEAGRSYNSPLHF. CDR3 in DNA: TGTGCCAGCAGTGAAGCGGGCAGGTCTTATAATTCACCCCTCCACTTT.

The chain carries TRBV4-2 and TRBJ2-1, with TRBD1 matching over 11 bases. CDR3 length equals 14 residues. Germline trimming cut 3 bases from V and 8 bases from J; bases unmatched to any gene: 3. The V gene's germline CDR1 is LGHNA and CDR2 YNFKEQ. Here the CDR3 DNA reads TGTGCCAGCAGCCAGGGACAGGGGGTCGATGAGCAGTTCTTC. It yields the protein CASSQGQGVDEQFF.

The chain links TRBV10-3 to TRBJ2-5; 9 nucleotides line up with TRBD1. The CDR3 totals 16 residues. Germline CDR1 and CDR2: ENHRY and SYGVKD. V dropped 6 bases and J dropped 0; count of bases not matched to a gene: 8. This CDR3 is CAIRPADRGDQETQYF. CDR3 in DNA: TGTGCCATCAGACCTGCGGACAGGGGCGACCAAGAGACCCAGTACTTC.

V and J are TRBV7-3 and TRBJ2-3; possible D gene TRBD2, 6 bases. Germline lookup yields CDR1 SGHTA and CDR2 FQGTGA. The CDR3 consists of 15 residues. V shed 5 bases and J shed 0 bases, with 12 bases lying between them. The CDR3 DNA reads TGTGCCAGCAGCGCCCTACGGGGGAGCACAGATACGCAGTATTTT. As protein: CASSALRGSTDTQYF.

This rearrangement joins TRBV19 to TRBJ2-7; 7 bases are shared with TRBD1. Losses at the gene ends were 3 bases for V and 1 base for J; bases not matched to a gene: 9. The CDR3 is made up of 16 amino acids. Germline CDR1 reads LNHDA; CDR2 reads SQIVND (reference sequence). CDR3 nucleotides: TGTGCCAGTAGTATGTCGACAGGGTTAGTGTCCTACGAGCAGTACTTC. It specifies CASSMSTGLVSYEQYF.

This clone was seen only once. V gene TRBV20-1 combines with J gene TRBJ2-4; 7 bases line up with TRBD2. Germline trimming cut 3 bases from V and 6 bases from J; bases unmatched to any gene: 8. Looked up from germline, CDR1 is DFQATT and CDR2 is SNEGSKA (reference sequence). The CDR3 is 14 amino acids. The CDR3 DNA sequence: TGCAGTGCTAGTGGGGGGGGAAGAGGAAACATTCAGTACTTC. It translates to CSASGGGRGNIQYF.

Here the CDR3 DNA reads TGTGCTAGTGGTTTGCCTCCTTTCCAGCCCCAGCATTTT. Its translation: CASGLPPFQPQHF. V gene TRBV12-5 combines with J gene TRBJ1-5; D gene ambiguous. The CDR3 spans 13 residues. Trimming cost V 2 bases and J 7 bases, with 9 bases left between them. The germline V gene encodes CDR1 LGHNT and CDR2 FRNRAP.

This sequence joins TRBV9 and TRBJ1-2; D is ambiguous. V gave up 1 base and J gave up 3 bases, with 13 bases separating them. The CDR3 covers 15 residues. CDR1 and CDR2 (germline): SGDLS, YYNGEE. The CDR3 loop is CASSVSPDGDYGYTF. The DNA of the CDR3 is TGTGCCAGCAGCGTAAGTCCGGACGGGGACTATGGCTACACCTTC. Supplemented by reference TRBV9 and TRBJ1-2, the full variable domain reads DSGVTQTPKHLITATGQRVTLRCSPRSGDLSVYWYQQSLDQGLQFLIQYYNGEERAKGNILERFSAQQFPDLHSELNLSSLELGDSALYFCASSVSPDGDYGYTFGSGTRLTVV.

V is TRBV5-3 and J is TRBJ1-2, with 10 bases aligning to TRBD1. TRBV5-3 is an ORF for which the function is uncertain. This CDR3 is 21 amino acids long. Trimming cost V 4 bases and J 0 bases; bases outside gene matches: 21. This CDR3 is CARSLVRGTGAAPPTNYGYTF. The CDR3 DNA sequence: TGTGCCAGAAGCCTTGTGAGGGGGACAGGGGCCGCCCCACCTACTAACTATGGCTACACCTTC.

V and J are TRBV6-5 and TRBJ1-2; possible D gene TRBD1, 6 bases. Trimming left V 6 bases short and J 3 bases short, with 14 bases between. The germline gives CDR1 MNHEY, CDR2 SVGAGI. The CDR3 loop spans 14 amino acids. The CDR3 bases are TGTGCCAGCAGACGTAACAGGGAAGACTATGGCTACACCTTC. Protein sequence: CASRRNREDYGYTF.

V is TRBV7-6 and J is TRBJ2-3, with D perhaps TRBD1 (6 bases). V lost 5 bases and J lost 0, with 18 bases in between. This CDR3 comprises 17 residues. Germline V gene lookup returns CDR1 SGHVS and CDR2 FNYEAQ. CDR3 residues: CASSRKTGLSSTDTQYF. The CDR3 bases are TGTGCCAGCAGCCGAAAGACAGGCCTTTCTAGCACAGATACGCAGTATTTT.

The V call is TRBV13, the J call TRBJ2-7, with 9 nucleotides matching TRBD1. The CDR3 is 14 residues long. Trimming cost V 5 bases and J 5 bases; bases outside gene matches: 7. Germline V gene sequence: CDR1 PRHDT, CDR2 FYEKMQ (reference sequence). The CDR3 spells CASSREGQGDEQYF. The CDR3, as DNA: TGTGCCAGCAGCCGAGAGGGACAGGGAGACGAGCAGTACTTC.

The genes are TRBV6-2 or TRBV6-3 and TRBJ2-1; 10 nucleotides line up with TRBD1. The CDR3 consists of 15 residues. The junction had 8 bases not matched to a gene; V was cut back by 6 bases and J by 6 bases. In germline, CDR1 is MNHEY, CDR2 SVGEGT. In nucleotides, the CDR3 is TGTGCCAGCAGCTTGACAGGGGGCGCGGGCAATGAGCAGTTCTTC. The encoded protein is CASSLTGGAGNEQFF.

This rearrangement joins TRBV4-1 to TRBJ1-2; 8 bases line up with TRBD1. Trimming removed 4 bases from V and 0 bases from J; junction bases left unmatched: 4. The CDR3 length is 15 residues. Germline lookup yields CDR1 MGHRA and CDR2 YSYEKL. The CDR3: CASSLDRGPNYGYTF. The CDR3 nucleotides read TGCGCCAGCAGCCTAGACAGGGGCCCTAACTATGGCTACACCTTC.

This sequence joins TRBV12-3 or TRBV12-4 and TRBJ1-1; D is undetermined. The CDR3 is 11 amino acids. Trimming stripped 1 base from V and 6 bases from J, with 3 bases between. CDR3 coding DNA: TGTGCCAGCAGTTTAGGGCCTGAAGCTTTCTTT. It encodes CASSLGPEAFF.

The chain joins TRBV23-1 to TRBJ1-1; 8 bases line up with TRBD1. TRBV23-1 is known as an ORF, though its function is uncertain. The ends lost 10 bases at V and 7 bases at J; junction bases unmatched: 5. This CDR3 has 11 residues. The CDR3 loop reads CAKDREREAFF. The DNA for the CDR3 is TGCGCCAAGGACAGGGAGCGTGAAGCTTTCTTT.

The genes are TRBV6-4 and TRBJ2-3, with 7 bases that match TRBD2. Per germline, CDR1 MRHNA and CDR2 SNTAGT. The CDR3 has 14 amino acids. V gave up 0 bases and J gave up 3 bases; unmatched junction bases: 0. The CDR3 coding sequence is TGTGCCAGCAGTGACTCAGCGGGGACAGATACGCAGTATTTT. Encoded protein: CASSDSAGTDTQYF.

About this clone itself: Other DNA sequences from this sample encode an identical CDR3 as well. The V call is TRBV18, the J call TRBJ2-3; possibly TRBD2 for D (5 bases). The ends were cut back, 1 base at V and 6 bases at J, with 5 bases in the middle. The CDR3 has 12 residues. Germline loops: CDR1 KGHSH, CDR2 LQKENI. Here the CDR3 DNA reads TGTGCCAGCTCACCACGAGGGGATACGCAGTATTTT. Amino acid sequence: CASSPRGDTQYF.